This T cell receptor (beta chain) was documented in a study of blood T cell repertoires in COVID-19. Across the study: The cDNA or gDNA used as material had been derived from T cells, B-cell-depleted T cells, or PBMCs.

Recruitment covered 20 to 25 US areas and drew participants whose ages spanned roughly 18 to 95 years. TCRdb's copy holds only in-frame clones and misses some; the assay was immunoSEQ multiplex PCR. The sample has approximately 300,000 clones, 70% to 90% seen once; the top ten hold 5.5% to 7%. The length of the CDR3 is 12 residues. V gave up 6 bases and J gave up 8 bases, with 14 bases separating them. Per the germline V gene, CDR1 is SGDLS and CDR2 is YYNGEE. V and J are TRBV9 and TRBJ1-1; D might be TRBD1 (5 bases). The specimen was PBMCs or T cells enriched from blood (not recorded which). This TCR was recovered from a woman aged 25 to 39 who had recovered from COVID-19. The DNA for the CDR3 is TGTGCCAGCAACCTGGACGGACACGAAGCTTTCTTT. It translates to CASNLDGHEAFF.